The rows below give T cell receptor beta chains drawn from one sample of a study of Ad26.COV2.S vaccination and SARS-CoV-2 variants. Only in-frame clones appear in the TCRdb table, and some are missing; sequencing was by immunoSEQ multiplex PCR. This table has some 390,000 clones, around 91% appearing once. The material sequenced was peripheral blood, taken in a trial of Ad26.COV2.S vaccine versus placebo. The source of these receptors is a person aged 18-65 years who received the Ad26.COV2.S COVID-19 vaccine or a placebo. The CDR3 runs from the conserved cysteine through the conserved F or W. The D gene is left open where the match is weak. Only some rows state a clone size, as once, few, many or a class for expanded clones.

CASREGEEKLFF | TGTGCCAGCAGGGAGGGCGAAGAAAAACTGTTTTTT | TRBV6-1 | . | . | TRBJ1-4
CASSSYRGLVRNTEAFF | TGTGCCAGCAGTTCTTATAGGGGTTTGGTAAGGAACACTGAAGCTTTCTTT | TRBV14 | . | many | TRBJ1-1
CASSLGGGLSSYNEQFF | TGTGCCAGCAGCTTAGGAGGGGGGCTAAGCTCCTACAATGAGCAGTTCTTC | TRBV7-2 | . | . | TRBJ2-1
CASSPDRGSHNEQFF | TGTGCCAGCAGCCCCGACAGGGGCAGCCACAATGAGCAGTTCTTC | TRBV11-3 | TRBD1 | . | TRBJ2-1
CASTPNTGTVYEQYF | TGTGCCAGCACACCAAACACCGGGACAGTTTACGAGCAGTACTTC | TRBV2 | TRBD1 | . | TRBJ2-7
CATSDSRDRTYGYTF | TGTGCCACCAGTGATTCCCGGGACAGGACCTATGGCTACACCTTC | TRBV24-1 | TRBD1 | . | TRBJ1-2
CASSLGLARYQETQYF | TGTGCCAGCAGCTTAGGGTTAGCCCGGTACCAAGAGACCCAGTACTTC | TRBV11-3 | . | . | TRBJ2-5
CASKGGRLETQYF | TGTGCCAGCAAGGGAGGGCGGCTAGAGACCCAGTACTTC | TRBV12-3/TRBV12-4 | TRBD2 | few | TRBJ2-5
CASSQLTGYGEQYF | TGTGCCAGCAGTCAGTTAACAGGGTACGGCGAGCAGTACTTC | TRBV6-6 | . | once | TRBJ2-7
CASSPTVNEQFF | TGTGCCAGCAGCCCGACAGTAAATGAGCAGTTCTTC | TRBV5-5 | . | . | TRBJ2-1
CASSFAAGEQYF | TGTGCCAGCAGCTTTGCCGCGGGCGAGCAGTACTTC | TRBV6-2/TRBV6-3 | . | . | TRBJ2-7
CASSPPAGGVGEQYF | TGTGCCAGCTCACCACCGGCGGGAGGGGTAGGCGAGCAGTACTTC | TRBV18 | TRBD2 | . | TRBJ2-7
CASSQETRGPLETQYF | TGTGCCAGCAGCCAAGAAACCCGCGGCCCTTTAGAGACCCAGTACTTC | TRBV14 | . | . | TRBJ2-5
CASSLVTGGENEQYF | TGTGCCAGCAGTCTCGTGACAGGGGGTGAAAACGAGCAGTACTTC | TRBV28 | TRBD1 | . | TRBJ2-7
CASSSSPWGGYEQYF | TGTGCCAGCAGCTCCTCACCTTGGGGGGGCTACGAGCAGTACTTC | TRBV7-6 | TRBD2 | . | TRBJ2-7
CASGTSGAQETQYF | TGCGCCAGCGGGACTAGCGGGGCTCAAGAGACCCAGTACTTC | TRBV5-1 | TRBD2 | . | TRBJ2-5
CASSSDTFRGTDTQYF | TGCGCCAGCAGCTCCGACACTTTCCGGGGCACAGATACGCAGTATTTT | TRBV5-1 | . | . | TRBJ2-3
CASSPGQNTDTQYF | TGTGCCAGCAGTCCGGGACAGAACACAGATACGCAGTATTTT | TRBV6-2/TRBV6-3 | TRBD1 | . | TRBJ2-3
CASSPHGVGEKLFF | TGTGCCAGCAGCCCGCATGGGGTAGGGGAAAAACTGTTTTTT | TRBV5-5 | . | . | TRBJ1-4
CASSEAGSRQPQHF | TGTGCCAGCAGTGAAGCGGGTTCCAGACAGCCCCAGCATTTT | TRBV6-1 | . | once | TRBJ1-5
CASRLDRGPHSGANVLTF | TGTGCAAGTCGCTTAGACCGGGGCCCCCACTCTGGGGCCAACGTCCTGACTTTC | TRBV12-2 | . | once | TRBJ2-6
CASSDGFDGYTF | TGTGCCAGCAGTGACGGGTTTGATGGCTACACCTTC | TRBV6-4 | . | . | TRBJ1-2
CSVVGREGRDTQYF | TGCAGCGTTGTCGGGCGGGAGGGCCGAGATACGCAGTATTTT | TRBV29-1 | TRBD2 | . | TRBJ2-3
CSVRTGIDSPLHF | TGCAGCGTTCGAACAGGGATCGATTCACCCCTCCACTTT | TRBV29-1 | . | . | TRBJ1-6
CASSPEGQGQGNGYTF | TGCGCCAGCAGCCCAGAGGGACAGGGACAAGGGAATGGCTACACCTTC | TRBV5-1 | TRBD1 | few | TRBJ1-2
CASRGIVAKNIQYF | TGTGCCAGCAGGGGGATCGTGGCCAAAAACATTCAGTACTTC | TRBV6-5 | . | . | TRBJ2-4
CASSLLGQGATRGYTF | TGCGCCAGCAGCCTCCTGGGACAGGGGGCGACTCGTGGCTACACCTTC | TRBV5-1 | TRBD1 | . | TRBJ1-2
CASSLGRGSYGYTF | TGTGCCAGCAGTTTGGGCAGGGGGTCCTATGGCTACACCTTC | TRBV27 | TRBD1 | many | TRBJ1-2
CATSRDNPITSSYNEQFF | TGTGCCACCAGCAGAGATAACCCCATCACTAGCTCCTACAATGAGCAGTTCTTC | TRBV15 | . | . | TRBJ2-1